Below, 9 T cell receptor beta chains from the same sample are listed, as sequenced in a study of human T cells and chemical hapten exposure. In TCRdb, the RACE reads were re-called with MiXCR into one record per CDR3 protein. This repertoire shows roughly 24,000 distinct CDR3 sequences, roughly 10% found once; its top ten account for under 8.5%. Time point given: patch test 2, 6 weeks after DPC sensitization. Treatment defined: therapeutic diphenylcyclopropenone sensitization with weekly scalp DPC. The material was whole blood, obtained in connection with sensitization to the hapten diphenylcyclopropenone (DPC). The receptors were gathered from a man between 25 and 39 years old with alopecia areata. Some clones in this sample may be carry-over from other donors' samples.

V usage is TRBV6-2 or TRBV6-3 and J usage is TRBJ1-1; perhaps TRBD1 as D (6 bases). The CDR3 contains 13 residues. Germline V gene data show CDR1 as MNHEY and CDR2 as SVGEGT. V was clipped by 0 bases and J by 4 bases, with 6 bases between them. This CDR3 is CASSYSGATEAFF. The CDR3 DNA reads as TGTGCCAGCAGTTACTCGGGGGCCACTGAAGCTTTCTTT.

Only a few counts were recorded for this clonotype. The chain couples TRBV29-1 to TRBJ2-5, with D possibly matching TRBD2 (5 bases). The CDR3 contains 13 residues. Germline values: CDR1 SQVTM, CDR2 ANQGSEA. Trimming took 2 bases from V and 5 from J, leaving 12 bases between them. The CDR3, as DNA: TGCAGCGTTGAAACGAGGGATGGGGAGACCCAGTACTTC. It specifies CSVETRDGETQYF.

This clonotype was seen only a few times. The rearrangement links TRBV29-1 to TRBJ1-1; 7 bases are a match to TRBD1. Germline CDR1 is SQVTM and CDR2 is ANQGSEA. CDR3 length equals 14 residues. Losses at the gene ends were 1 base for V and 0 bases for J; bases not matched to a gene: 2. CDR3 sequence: CSVEADRLNTEAFF. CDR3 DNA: TGCAGCGTTGAAGCGGACAGGCTGAACACTGAAGCTTTCTTT.

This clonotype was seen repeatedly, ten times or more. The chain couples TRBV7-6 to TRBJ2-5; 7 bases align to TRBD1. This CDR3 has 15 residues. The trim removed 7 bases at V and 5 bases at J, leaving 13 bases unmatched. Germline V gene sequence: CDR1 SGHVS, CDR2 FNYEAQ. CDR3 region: CASTPRPTGIETQYF. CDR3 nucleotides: TGTGCCAGCACCCCACGGCCGACAGGGATCGAGACCCAGTACTTC.

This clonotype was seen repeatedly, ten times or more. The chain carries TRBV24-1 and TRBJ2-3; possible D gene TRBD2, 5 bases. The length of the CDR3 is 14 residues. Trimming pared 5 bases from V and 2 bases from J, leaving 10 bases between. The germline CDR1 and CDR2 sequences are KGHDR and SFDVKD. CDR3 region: CATSGGPDTDTQYF. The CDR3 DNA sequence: TGTGCCACCAGTGGAGGGCCCGACACAGATACGCAGTATTTT.

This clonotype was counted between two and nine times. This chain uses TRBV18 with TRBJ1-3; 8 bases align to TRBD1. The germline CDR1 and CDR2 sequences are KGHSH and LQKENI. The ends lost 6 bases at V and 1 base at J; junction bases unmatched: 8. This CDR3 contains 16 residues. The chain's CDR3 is CASSKDRARSGNTIYF. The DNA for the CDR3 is TGTGCCAGCTCCAAGGACAGGGCACGGTCTGGAAACACCATATATTTT.

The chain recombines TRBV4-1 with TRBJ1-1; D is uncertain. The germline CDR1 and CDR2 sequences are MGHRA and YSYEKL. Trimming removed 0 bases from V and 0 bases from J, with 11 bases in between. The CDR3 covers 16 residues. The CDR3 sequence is CASSQDVWVMNTEAFF. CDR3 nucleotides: TGCGCCAGCAGCCAAGACGTTTGGGTAATGAACACTGAAGCTTTCTTT.

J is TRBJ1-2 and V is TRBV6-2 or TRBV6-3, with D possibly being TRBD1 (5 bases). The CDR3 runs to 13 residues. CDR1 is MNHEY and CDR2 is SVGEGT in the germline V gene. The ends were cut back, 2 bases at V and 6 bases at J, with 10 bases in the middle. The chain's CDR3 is CASSYGPGNGYTF. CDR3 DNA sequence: TGTGCCAGCAGTTACGGGCCAGGGAATGGCTACACCTTC.

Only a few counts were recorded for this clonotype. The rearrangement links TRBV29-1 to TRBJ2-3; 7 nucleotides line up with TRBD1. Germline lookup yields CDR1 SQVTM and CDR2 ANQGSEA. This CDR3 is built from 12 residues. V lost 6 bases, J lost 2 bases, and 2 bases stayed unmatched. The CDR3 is CSVGQTTDTQYF. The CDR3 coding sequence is TGCAGCGTGGGACAGACCACAGATACGCAGTATTTT.